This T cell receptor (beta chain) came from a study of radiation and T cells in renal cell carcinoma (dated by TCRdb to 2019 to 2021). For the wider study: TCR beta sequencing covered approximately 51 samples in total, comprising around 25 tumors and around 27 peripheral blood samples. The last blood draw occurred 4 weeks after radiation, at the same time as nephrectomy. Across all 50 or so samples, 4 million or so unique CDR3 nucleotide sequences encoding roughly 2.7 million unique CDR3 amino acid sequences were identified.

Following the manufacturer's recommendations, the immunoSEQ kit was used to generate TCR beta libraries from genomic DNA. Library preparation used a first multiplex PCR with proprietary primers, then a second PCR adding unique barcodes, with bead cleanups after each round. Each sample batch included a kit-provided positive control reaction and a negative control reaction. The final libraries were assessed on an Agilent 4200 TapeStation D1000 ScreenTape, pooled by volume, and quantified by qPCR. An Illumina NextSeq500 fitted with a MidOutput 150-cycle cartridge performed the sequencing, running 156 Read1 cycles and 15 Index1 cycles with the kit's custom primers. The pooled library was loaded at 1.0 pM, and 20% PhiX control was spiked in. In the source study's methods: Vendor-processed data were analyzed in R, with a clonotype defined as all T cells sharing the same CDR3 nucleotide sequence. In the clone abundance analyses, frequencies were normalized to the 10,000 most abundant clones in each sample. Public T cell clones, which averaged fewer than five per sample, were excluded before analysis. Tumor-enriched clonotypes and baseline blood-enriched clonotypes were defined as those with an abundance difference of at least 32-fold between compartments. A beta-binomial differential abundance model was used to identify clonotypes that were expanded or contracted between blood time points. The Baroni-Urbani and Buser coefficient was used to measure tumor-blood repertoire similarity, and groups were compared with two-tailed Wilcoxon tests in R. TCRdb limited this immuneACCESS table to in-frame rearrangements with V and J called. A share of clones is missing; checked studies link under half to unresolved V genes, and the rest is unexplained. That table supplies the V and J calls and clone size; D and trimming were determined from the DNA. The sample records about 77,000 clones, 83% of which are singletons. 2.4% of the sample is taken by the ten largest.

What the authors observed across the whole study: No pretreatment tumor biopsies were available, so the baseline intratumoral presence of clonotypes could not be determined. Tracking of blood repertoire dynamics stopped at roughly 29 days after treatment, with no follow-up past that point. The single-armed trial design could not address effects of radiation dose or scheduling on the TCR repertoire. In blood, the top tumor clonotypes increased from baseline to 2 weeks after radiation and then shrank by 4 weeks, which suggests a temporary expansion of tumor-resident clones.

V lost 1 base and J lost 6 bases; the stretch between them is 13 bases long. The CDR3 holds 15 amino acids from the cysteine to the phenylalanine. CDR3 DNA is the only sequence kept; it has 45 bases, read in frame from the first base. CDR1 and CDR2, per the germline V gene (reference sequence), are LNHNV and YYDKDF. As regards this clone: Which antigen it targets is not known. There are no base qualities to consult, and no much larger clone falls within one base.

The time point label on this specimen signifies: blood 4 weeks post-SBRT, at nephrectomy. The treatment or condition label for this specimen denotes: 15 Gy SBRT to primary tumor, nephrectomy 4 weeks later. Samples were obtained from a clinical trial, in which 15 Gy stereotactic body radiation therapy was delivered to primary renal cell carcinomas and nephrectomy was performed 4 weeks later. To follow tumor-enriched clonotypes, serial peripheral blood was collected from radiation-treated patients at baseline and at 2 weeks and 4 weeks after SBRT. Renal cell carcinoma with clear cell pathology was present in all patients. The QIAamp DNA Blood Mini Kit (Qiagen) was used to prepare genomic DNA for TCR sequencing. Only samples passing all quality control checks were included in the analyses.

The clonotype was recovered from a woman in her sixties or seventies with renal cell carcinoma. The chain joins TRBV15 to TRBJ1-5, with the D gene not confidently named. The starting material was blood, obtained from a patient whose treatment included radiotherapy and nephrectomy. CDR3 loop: CATSRGLTMGQPQHF. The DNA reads TGTGCCACCAGCAGAGGTCTCACGATGGGTCAGCCCCAGCATTTT.